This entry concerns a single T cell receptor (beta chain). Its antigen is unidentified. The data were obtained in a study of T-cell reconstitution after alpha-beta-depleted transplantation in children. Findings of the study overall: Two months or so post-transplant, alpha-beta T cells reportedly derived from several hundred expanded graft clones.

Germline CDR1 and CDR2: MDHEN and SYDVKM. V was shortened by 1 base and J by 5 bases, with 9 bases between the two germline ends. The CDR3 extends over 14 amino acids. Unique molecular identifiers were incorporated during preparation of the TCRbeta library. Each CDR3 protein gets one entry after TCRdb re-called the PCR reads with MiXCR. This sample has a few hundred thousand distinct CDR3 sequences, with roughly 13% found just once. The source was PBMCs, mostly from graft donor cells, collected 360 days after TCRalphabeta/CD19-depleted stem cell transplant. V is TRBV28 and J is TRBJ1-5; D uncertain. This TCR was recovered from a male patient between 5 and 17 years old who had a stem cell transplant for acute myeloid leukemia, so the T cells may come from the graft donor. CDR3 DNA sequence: TGTGCCAGCAGTTTATTAGAGAAGGATCAGCCCCAGCATTTT. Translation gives CASSLLEKDQPQHF.